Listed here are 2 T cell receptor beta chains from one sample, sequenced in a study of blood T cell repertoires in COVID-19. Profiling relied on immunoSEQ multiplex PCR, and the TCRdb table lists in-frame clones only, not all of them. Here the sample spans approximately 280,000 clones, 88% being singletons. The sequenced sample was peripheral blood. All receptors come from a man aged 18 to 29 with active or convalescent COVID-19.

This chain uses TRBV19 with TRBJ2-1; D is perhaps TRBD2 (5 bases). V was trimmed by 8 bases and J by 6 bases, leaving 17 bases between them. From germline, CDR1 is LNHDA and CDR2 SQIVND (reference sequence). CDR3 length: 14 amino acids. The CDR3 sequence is CASGLSPSFNEQFF. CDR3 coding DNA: TGTGCCAGTGGCCTTTCACCTAGCTTCAATGAGCAGTTCTTC.

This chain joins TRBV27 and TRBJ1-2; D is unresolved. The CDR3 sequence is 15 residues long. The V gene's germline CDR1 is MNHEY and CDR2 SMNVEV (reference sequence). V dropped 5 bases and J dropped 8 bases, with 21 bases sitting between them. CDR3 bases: TGTGCCAGCAGTACCCAAGGATGGAGGGCGCAAGGCTACACCTTC. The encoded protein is CASSTQGWRAQGYTF.